These 25 T cell receptor beta chains share one sample of origin, sequenced in a study of shared clonotypes between healthy human individuals. TCRdb keeps only in-frame clones here, not all; method: immunoSEQ multiplex PCR. Altogether about 1.5 million clones are present, roughly 95% being singletons, with the ten largest covering 1.2%. The sequenced material came from naive CD4+ T cells sorted from blood. Subset described: CD45RA+ positively selected. The receptors originated from a man aged 25 to 40 in good health.

The J gene is TRBJ2-7, the V gene TRBV29-1; 7 bases agree with TRBD2. Germline assignment: CDR1 SQVTM and CDR2 ANQGSEA. This CDR3 has 11 amino acids. V lost 7 bases to trimming and J lost 6 bases; unmatched junction nucleotides: 6. DNA of the CDR3: TGCAGCGCCTCGGGACTACTCGAGCAGTACTTC. Its translation is CSASGLLEQYF.

This chain joins TRBV11-2 and TRBJ2-1; 10 positions match TRBD2. The ends lost 1 base at V and 1 base at J; junction bases unmatched: 4. CDR3 length: 17 residues. CDR1 SGHAT and CDR2 FQNNGV come from the germline V gene. The CDR3 sequence: CASSLGLAGPSYNEQFF. The CDR3 DNA follows: TGTGCCAGCAGCTTAGGACTAGCGGGCCCTTCCTACAATGAGCAGTTCTTC.

The genes are TRBV11-3 and TRBJ2-1; D possibly corresponds to TRBD1 (5 bases). CDR1 and CDR2 (germline): SGHNT, YENEEA. V was shortened by 1 base and J by 5 bases, with 12 bases between the two germline ends. This CDR3 region has 15 residues. The CDR3 nucleotides are TGTGCCAGCAGCTTAGCTCAGGGAAATAACAATGAGCAGTTCTTC. Its translation: CASSLAQGNNNEQFF.

On this clone itself: The same CDR3 can be traced to other DNA sequences in this sample. The gene calls are TRBV28 and TRBJ2-7; D is uncertain. The CDR3 loop spans 12 amino acids. V gave up 6 bases and J gave up 2 bases, with 8 bases separating them. Germline loops: CDR1 MDHEN, CDR2 SYDVKM. CDR3 in amino acids: CASSLGTYEQYF. The CDR3 region has the DNA TGTGCCAGCAGCCTGGGGACCTACGAGCAGTACTTC.

The chain has TRBV5-1 and TRBJ2-3; either TRBD1 or TRBD2 may supply D (6 bases each). The CDR3 extends over 16 amino acids. CDR1 is SGHRS and CDR2 is YFSETQ in the germline V gene. V lost 4 bases, J lost 4 bases, and 19 bases lay in between. CDR3 coding DNA: TGCGCCAGCAGCCCGGGAGCCCTTGGACAGTCAGATACGCAGTATTTT. It encodes CASSPGALGQSDTQYF.

The chain recombines TRBV4-3 with TRBJ2-7; possible D gene TRBD2, 5 bases. CDR3 length equals 16 residues. Trimming removed 1 base from V and 5 bases from J, with 18 bases in between. The germline gives CDR1 LGHNA, CDR2 YSLEER. The CDR3 reads CASSQGVARAGNEQYF. CDR3 DNA sequence: TGCGCCAGCAGCCAAGGGGTTGCAAGGGCCGGGAACGAGCAGTACTTC.

As concerns this clone: At the DNA level, this CDR3 is encoded by other sequences in the same sample as well. The chain is built from TRBV9 and TRBJ2-5; 7 bases match TRBD1. CDR1 and CDR2 from the germline V gene are SGDLS and YYNGEE. V shed 2 bases and J 2 bases; nucleotides not matched to a gene: 3. The CDR3 runs 14 residues. Here the CDR3 reads CASSVGTAQETQYF. CDR3 DNA sequence: TGTGCCAGCAGCGTCGGGACAGCACAAGAGACCCAGTACTTC.

This chain joins TRBV10-1 and TRBJ2-1, with TRBD2 matching over 8 bases. Germline CDR1 reads WNHNN; CDR2 reads SYGVQD (reference sequence). This CDR3 spans 16 amino acids. V lost 4 bases to trimming and J lost 8 bases; unmatched junction nucleotides: 13. The CDR3 region has the DNA TGCGCCAGCAGTGCCCCAGGGACTAGAGGGCTCCATGAGCAGTTCTTC. Translated, it gives CASSAPGTRGLHEQFF.

This rearrangement joins TRBV19 to TRBJ2-7; tentatively, D is TRBD1 (5 bases). The V and J ends lost 5 bases and 1 base respectively, with 15 bases between them. The CDR3 runs to 15 residues. In germline, CDR1 is LNHDA, CDR2 SQIVND (reference sequence). The CDR3 reads CASSARQGSSYEQYF. The CDR3 DNA is TGTGCCAGTAGTGCGCGGCAGGGATCATCCTACGAGCAGTACTTC. The full variable domain, rest sourced from reference TRBV19 and TRBJ2-7, is DGGITQSPKYLFRKEGQNVTLSCEQNLNHDAMYWYRQDPGQGLRLIYYSQIVNDFQKGDIAEGYSVSREKKESFPLTVTSAQKNPTAFYLCASSARQGSSYEQYFGPGTRLTVT.

The gene calls are TRBV28 and TRBJ2-7, with D perhaps being TRBD1 or TRBD2 (6 bases each). Germline values: CDR1 MDHEN, CDR2 SYDVKM. The CDR3 has 16 residues. Deletions cut 7 bases from V and 5 bases from J, with 24 bases between. The CDR3 nucleotides read TGTGCCAGCACCACCCTACGGGGGCTAGCCAGGGACGAGCAGTACTTC. Its protein is CASTTLRGLARDEQYF.

The chain joins TRBV18 to TRBJ2-2, with 10 bases matching TRBD1. Looked up from germline, CDR1 is KGHSH and CDR2 is LQKENI. The CDR3 extends over 16 amino acids. V shed 3 bases, J shed 3 bases, and the junction held 4 bases outside the gene matches. CDR3: CASSPRDRGDTGELFF. The DNA for the CDR3 is TGTGCCAGCTCACCCCGGGACAGGGGTGACACCGGGGAGCTGTTTTTT.

The V and J genes are TRBV5-1 and TRBJ2-7, with D maybe TRBD1 (6 bases). Looked up from germline, CDR1 is SGHRS and CDR2 is YFSETQ. CDR3 length equals 12 residues. Trimming removed 7 bases at V and 2 bases at J, with 10 bases between. Here the CDR3 reads CASRGQTYEQYF. The CDR3 region has the DNA TGCGCCAGCCGCGGACAGACCTACGAGCAGTACTTC.

This clone was seen just once. The CDR3 here is CASSLLGRDYGYTF. CDR3 DNA sequence: TGTGCCAGCAGCTTGTTAGGCAGGGACTATGGCTACACCTTC. The chain is built from TRBV5-4 and TRBJ1-2; D is possibly TRBD1 (5 bases). The V gene lost 1 base and the J gene lost 3 bases, with 10 bases spanning the gap. The CDR3 spans 14 residues. Germline V gene sequence: CDR1 SGHNT, CDR2 YYREEE (reference sequence). The variable domain in full, with the rest retrieved from reference TRBV5-4 and TRBJ1-2, is ETGVTQSPTHLIKTRGQQVTLRCSSQSGHNTVSWYQQALGQGPQFIFQYYREEENGRGNFPPRFSGLQFPNYSSELNVNALELDDSALYLCASSLLGRDYGYTFGSGTRLTVV.

On this clone: This sample also contains other DNA sequences that code for the same CDR3. The V and J genes are TRBV18 and TRBJ2-1; tentative D call: TRBD2 (5 bases). Trimming pared 3 bases from V and 9 bases from J, leaving 6 bases between. The CDR3 contains 11 residues. CDR1 is KGHSH, CDR2 LQKENI, per germline. CDR3 DNA sequence: TGTGCCAGCTCACCTGGAGGTGAGCAGTTCTTC. Translating gives CASSPGGEQFF. Full variable domain (missing parts from reference TRBV18 and TRBJ2-1): NAGVMQNPRHLVRRRGQEARLRCSPMKGHSHVYWYRQLPEEGLKFMVYLQKENIIDESGMPKERFSAEFPKEGPSILRIQQVVRGDSAAYFCASSPGGEQFFGPGTRLTVL.

The V call is TRBV29-1, the J call TRBJ1-2, with 9 bases lining up with TRBD1. The length of the CDR3 is 16 residues. Germline V CDR1 and CDR2: SQVTM, ANQGSEA. V was clipped by 4 bases and J by 1 base; unmatched bases: 10. CDR3 DNA: TGCAGCGTTGGGGACAGGGCTCGAGGGGGTAACTATGGCTACACCTTC. Its translation is CSVGDRARGGNYGYTF.

This sequence joins TRBV9 and TRBJ2-2, with a weak D call TRBD1 (5 bases). Germline V gene lookup returns CDR1 SGDLS and CDR2 YYNGEE. The CDR3 length is 15 residues. The V gene lost 5 bases and the J gene lost 3 bases, with 14 bases spanning the gap. CDR3 in amino acids: CASSLQGIHTGELFF. The CDR3 DNA reads TGTGCCAGCAGTCTGCAGGGAATCCACACCGGGGAGCTGTTTTTT.

The V call is TRBV18, the J call TRBJ2-2; 9 positions match TRBD2. Looked up from germline, CDR1 is KGHSH and CDR2 is LQKENI. The CDR3 runs to 16 residues. The V and J ends lost 2 bases and 6 bases, in that order; junction bases with no gene match: 7. CDR3 loop: CASSPGGRAGAGELFF. CDR3 nucleotide sequence: TGTGCCAGCTCACCAGGCGGGAGGGCCGGCGCCGGGGAGCTGTTTTTT. Drawing the rest from reference TRBV18 and TRBJ2-2, the complete variable domain is NAGVMQNPRHLVRRRGQEARLRCSPMKGHSHVYWYRQLPEEGLKFMVYLQKENIIDESGMPKERFSAEFPKEGPSILRIQQVVRGDSAAYFCASSPGGRAGAGELFFGEGSRLTVL.

The chain combines TRBV4-2 with TRBJ2-7; 10 nucleotides match TRBD1. CDR1 LGHNA and CDR2 YNFKEQ come from the germline V gene. This CDR3 contains 14 residues. Losses at the gene ends were 6 bases for V and 2 bases for J; bases not matched to a gene: 4. The CDR3 here is CASSGTGDTYEQYF. As DNA, the CDR3 is TGTGCCAGCAGTGGGACAGGGGATACCTACGAGCAGTACTTC.

The chain recombines TRBV4-1 with TRBJ2-4, with D perhaps given as TRBD1 or TRBD2 (5 bases each). The CDR3 runs 13 residues. The V end lost 1 base, the J end lost 8 bases, and 9 bases lay between the germline ends. Germline CDR1 and CDR2: MGHRA and YSYEKL. CDR3: CASSQVQGDIQYF. CDR3 coding DNA: TGCGCCAGCAGCCAAGTTCAGGGAGACATTCAGTACTTC.

The DNA of the CDR3 is TGCGCCAGCAGCTTGGGGGACCACGCTGGAAATACGCAGTATTTT. Residues: CASSLGDHAGNTQYF. This sequence joins TRBV5-1 and TRBJ2-3; possibly TRBD1 or TRBD2 for D (5 bases each). The germline V gene encodes CDR1 SGHRS and CDR2 YFSETQ. V was pared by 0 bases and J by 7 bases, with 15 bases between. This CDR3 region has 15 residues.

Remarks on this clone: Other DNA sequences in the sample encode the same CDR3. The chain uses TRBV27 and TRBJ2-3; 8 bases match TRBD2. The germline V gene encodes CDR1 MNHEY and CDR2 SMNVEV (reference sequence). This CDR3 spans 16 amino acids. The V gene end was trimmed by 2 bases and the J gene end by 0 bases; junction bases not matched to a gene: 4. Here the CDR3 reads CASSLGASGSTDTQYF. The CDR3, as DNA: TGTGCCAGCAGTTTAGGGGCTAGCGGGAGCACAGATACGCAGTATTTT.

The gene calls are TRBV5-1 and TRBJ1-1; no firm D call. V lost 1 base and J 4 bases, leaving 8 bases between the germline ends. The length of the CDR3 is 13 residues. CDR1 SGHRS and CDR2 YFSETQ come from the germline V gene. CDR3 sequence reads: CASSLLWGTEAFF. DNA for the CDR3: TGCGCCAGCAGCTTGTTGTGGGGCACTGAAGCTTTCTTT. Supplemented by reference TRBV5-1 and TRBJ1-1, the full variable domain reads KAGVTQTPRYLIKTRGQQVTLSCSPISGHRSVSWYQQTPGQGLQFLFEYFSETQRNKGNFPGRFSGRQFSNSRSEMNVSTLELGDSALYLCASSLLWGTEAFFGQGTRLTVV.

This chain joins TRBV9 and TRBJ2-7; 10 positions match TRBD2. The CDR3 extends over 18 amino acids. Germline trimming cut 4 bases from V and 6 bases from J; bases unmatched to any gene: 19. Germline V gives CDR1 SGDLS, CDR2 YYNGEE. The CDR3: CASSLTLTTSGRSGEQYF. The CDR3, as DNA: TGTGCCAGCAGCTTAACCCTCACGACTAGCGGGCGTTCTGGCGAGCAGTACTTC.

The chain carries TRBV19 and TRBJ1-5; no clear D. The CDR3 consists of 14 residues. Germline values: CDR1 LNHDA, CDR2 SQIVND (reference sequence). Between the trimmed V and J ends, which lost 3 bases and 0 bases, there was a span of 6 bases. The CDR3 region has the DNA TGTGCCAGTAGTATGGGGATTAGCAATCAGCCCCAGCATTTT. Translation: CASSMGISNQPQHF.

The chain links TRBV2 to TRBJ2-1, with 8 bases fitting TRBD2. Germline trimming cut 7 bases from V and 14 bases from J; bases unmatched to any gene: 7. The length of the CDR3 is 11 residues. Looked up from germline, CDR1 is SNHLY and CDR2 is FYNNEI. CDR3 amino acids: CASTTSGDEFF. The DNA of the CDR3 is TGTGCCAGCACTACTAGCGGAGATGAGTTCTTC.